The sequence of this T cell receptor beta chain was determined in a study of cytomegalovirus exposure and HLA in healthy donors (TCRdb year 2017). About the study as a whole: The roughly 650 repertoires of the first cohort and the 110 or so validation repertoires were produced on the same platform, according to a later analysis. The aim of the study was to test whether cataloging public T cell receptors could identify signatures of past pathogen exposure. In addition to the first cohort of around 670 subjects, a separate validation cohort of 130 or so different subjects was used. High-throughput TCR immunosequencing, statistical association of individual TCRs with disease status, and machine learning were combined to predict cytomegalovirus infection status.

Broad study findings and their caveats: In the study, about 150 TCR beta chains were listed as associated with cytomegalovirus. The authors suggested that the approach could potentially be generalized to other disease states and immunological phenotypes. In vitro tests confirmed that a few of the cytomegalovirus-associated TCR beta chains recognize cytomegalovirus antigens. Subsequent analysis determined that TCRs grouped into clusters in the first cohort also showed a tendency toward co-occurrence across the 120 or so validation repertoires, and 85% to 95% of cluster scores exceeded 0. The validation cohort had no HLA typing available for a later analysis, so co-occurrence within that cohort was assessed over all 130 or so repertoires. Most TCR sequences were observed very rarely across donors, whereas some public TCRs were present in many individuals. The classifier was reported to diagnose cytomegalovirus status with high specificity and sensitivity in both the original cohort and the validation cohort.

Receptor libraries were prepared by the immunoSEQ multiplex PCR assay. The study's own analysis went as follows. To diagnose cytomegalovirus status from the catalog of TCR beta chain sequences, a statistical classification framework was built. TCRdb limited this immuneACCESS table to in-frame rearrangements with V and J called. A share of clones is missing; checked studies link under half to unresolved V genes, and the rest is unexplained. That table is the source of V, J and clone size, and D and trimming were worked out from the DNA. Within this sample are about 67,000 clones, with around 95% of them counted one time only. The top ten constitute 0.5% to 0.75% of the sample. The CDR3 runs 15 residues from the cysteine to the phenylalanine. Kept here is only the CDR3 DNA, which spans 45 bases and is read in frame from base 1. Per the germline V gene, SGDLS is the CDR1 and YYNGEE is the CDR2. V is cut by 5 bases and J by 2 bases, and the space between the germline ends is 14 bases.

As concerns this clone: Its antigen target is currently unknown. No much larger clone exists at a distance of one base, and base qualities are not known.

Donors formed part of the validation cohort, which comprised approximately 130 subjects and was distinct from the first cohort of under 750 subjects. This clonotype originated in a woman younger than 30 in good health and CMV-seronegative. The sample comprised PBMCs. The receptor chain draws on TRBV9 and TRBJ1-3, and perhaps TRBD1 as D gene, on 5 matching bases. The CDR3 has the sequence CASSTDRIPGNTIYF. Here is the DNA: TGTGCCAGCAGTACCGACAGAATCCCTGGAAACACCATATATTTT. Extended through the reference TRBV9 and TRBJ1-3 proteins, this CDR3 yields the full variable domain: DSGVTQTPKHLITATGQRVTLRCSPRSGDLSVYWYQQSLDQGLQFLIQYYNGEERAKGNILERFSAQQFPDLHSELNLSSLELGDSALYFCASSTDRIPGNTIYFGEGSWLTVV.